This T cell receptor beta chain originates from a study of T-cell memory formation after mild COVID-19. Study conclusions and caveats: CD4/CD8 balance held among clones contracting day 15 to 85, and later expanders leaned CD4+. SARS-CoV-2 specificity of second-wave clones peaking day 37 was unconfirmed.

This clonotype turned up a few times. Its target is not known. The CDR3 runs 15 residues. With V trimmed by 2 bases and J by 2 bases, 4 bases remained unmatched. The V gene's germline CDR1 is MNHEY and CDR2 SVGEGT. TCRdb processed the 5' RACE reads anew with MiXCR; each CDR3 protein has one entry. Altogether roughly 340,000 distinct CDR3 sequences are present, roughly 20% being singletons, with the ten largest covering 20% to 25%. This TCR came from a man aged 18 to 30 who had mild COVID-19 (a few samples of this study predate the infection). Cell type and time point are not known. The material sequenced was PBMCs or a T cell subset sorted from them (not recorded which). The chain combines TRBV6-2 or TRBV6-3 with TRBJ1-2, with TRBD1 matching over 8 bases. CDR3 nucleotide sequence: TGTGCCAGCAGTTACGGGGACAGGCTGAACTATGGCTACACCTTC. This gives the protein CASSYGDRLNYGYTF.